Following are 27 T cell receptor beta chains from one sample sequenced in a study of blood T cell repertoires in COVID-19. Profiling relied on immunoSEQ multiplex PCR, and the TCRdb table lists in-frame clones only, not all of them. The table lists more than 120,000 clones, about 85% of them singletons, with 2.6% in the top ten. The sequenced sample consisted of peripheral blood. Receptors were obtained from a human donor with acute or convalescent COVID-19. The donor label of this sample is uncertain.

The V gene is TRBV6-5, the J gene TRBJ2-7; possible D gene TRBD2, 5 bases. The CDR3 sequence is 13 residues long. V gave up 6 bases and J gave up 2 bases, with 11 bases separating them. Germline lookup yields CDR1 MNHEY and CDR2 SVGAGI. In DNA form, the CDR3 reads TGTGCCAGCAGACTCGGGATAACCTACGAGCAGTACTTC. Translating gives CASRLGITYEQYF.

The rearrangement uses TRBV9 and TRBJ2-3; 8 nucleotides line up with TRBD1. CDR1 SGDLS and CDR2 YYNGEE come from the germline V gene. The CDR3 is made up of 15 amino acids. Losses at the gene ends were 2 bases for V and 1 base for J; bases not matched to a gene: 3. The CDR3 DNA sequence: TGTGCCAGCAGCGTCCAGGACAGGGGCACAGATACGCAGTATTTT. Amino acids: CASSVQDRGTDTQYF.

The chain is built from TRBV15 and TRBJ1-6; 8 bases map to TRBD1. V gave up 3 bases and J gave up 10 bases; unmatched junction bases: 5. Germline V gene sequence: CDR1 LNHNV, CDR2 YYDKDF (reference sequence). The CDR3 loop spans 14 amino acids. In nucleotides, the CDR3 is TGTGCCACCAGCAGGCCAGGGGGCTACTCACCCCTCCACTTT. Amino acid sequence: CATSRPGGYSPLHF.

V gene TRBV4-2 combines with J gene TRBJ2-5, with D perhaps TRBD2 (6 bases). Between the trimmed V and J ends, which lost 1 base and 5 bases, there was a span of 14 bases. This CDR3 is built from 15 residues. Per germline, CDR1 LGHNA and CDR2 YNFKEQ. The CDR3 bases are TGTGCCAGCAGCCAAGTACGAGGAGGGCGGGAGACCCAGTACTTC. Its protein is CASSQVRGGRETQYF.

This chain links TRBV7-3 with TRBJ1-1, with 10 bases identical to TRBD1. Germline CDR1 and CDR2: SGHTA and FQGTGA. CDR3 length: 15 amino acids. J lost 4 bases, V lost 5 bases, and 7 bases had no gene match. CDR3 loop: CASSPGTGDATEAFF. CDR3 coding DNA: TGTGCCAGCAGCCCCGGGACAGGGGATGCCACTGAAGCTTTCTTT.

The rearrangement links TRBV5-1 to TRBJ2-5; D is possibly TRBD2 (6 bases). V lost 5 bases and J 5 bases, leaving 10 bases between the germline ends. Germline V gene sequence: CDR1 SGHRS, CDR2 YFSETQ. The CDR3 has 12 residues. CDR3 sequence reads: CASRSEGETQYF. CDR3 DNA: TGCGCCAGCAGATCGGAGGGCGAGACCCAGTACTTC.

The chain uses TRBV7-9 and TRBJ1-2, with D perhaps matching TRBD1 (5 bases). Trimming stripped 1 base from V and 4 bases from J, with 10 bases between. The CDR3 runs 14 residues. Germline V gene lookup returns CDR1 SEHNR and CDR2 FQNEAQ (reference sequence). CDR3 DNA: TGTGCCAGCAGCTTAGACCAGACAGTCTATGGCTACACCTTC. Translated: CASSLDQTVYGYTF. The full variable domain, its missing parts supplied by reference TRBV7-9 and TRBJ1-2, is DTGVSQNPRHKITKRGQNVTFRCDPISEHNRLYWYRQTLGQGPEFLTYFQNEAQLEKSRLLSDRFSAERPKGSFSTLEIQRTEQGDSAMYLCASSLDQTVYGYTFGSGTRLTVV.

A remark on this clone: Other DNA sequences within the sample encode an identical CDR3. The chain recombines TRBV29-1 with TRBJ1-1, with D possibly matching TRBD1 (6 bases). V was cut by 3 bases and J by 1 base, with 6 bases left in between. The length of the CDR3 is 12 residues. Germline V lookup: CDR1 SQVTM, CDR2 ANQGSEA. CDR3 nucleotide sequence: TGCAGCGTTGACAGGGGGAACACTGAAGCTTTCTTT. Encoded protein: CSVDRGNTEAFF. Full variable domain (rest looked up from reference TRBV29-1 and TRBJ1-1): SAVISQKPSRDICQRGTSLTIQCQVDSQVTMMFWYRQQPGQSLTLIATANQGSEATYESGFVIDKFPISRPNLTFSTLTVSNMSPEDSSIYLCSVDRGNTEAFFGQGTRLTVV.

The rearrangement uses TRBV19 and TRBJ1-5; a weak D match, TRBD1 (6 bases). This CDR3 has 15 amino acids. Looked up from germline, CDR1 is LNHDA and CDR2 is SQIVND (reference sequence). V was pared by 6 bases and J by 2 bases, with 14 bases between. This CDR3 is CASRRGGAGNQPQHF. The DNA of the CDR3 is TGTGCCAGTAGGAGGGGGGGCGCGGGCAATCAGCCCCAGCATTTT.

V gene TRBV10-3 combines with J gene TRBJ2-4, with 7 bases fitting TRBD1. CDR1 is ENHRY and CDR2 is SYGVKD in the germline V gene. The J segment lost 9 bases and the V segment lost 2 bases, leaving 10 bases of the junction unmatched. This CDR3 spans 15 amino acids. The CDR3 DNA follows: TGTGCCATCAGTGAGAGATCAGGGGGTGTTAGCATTCAGTACTTC. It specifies CAISERSGGVSIQYF.

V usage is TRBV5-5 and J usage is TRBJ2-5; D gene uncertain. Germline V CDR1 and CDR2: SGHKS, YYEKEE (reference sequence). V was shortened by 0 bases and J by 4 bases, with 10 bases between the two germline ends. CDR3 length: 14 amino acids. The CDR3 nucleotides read TGTGCCAGCAGCTTGGATCCAGGTGGAGAGACCCAGTACTTC. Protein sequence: CASSLDPGGETQYF.

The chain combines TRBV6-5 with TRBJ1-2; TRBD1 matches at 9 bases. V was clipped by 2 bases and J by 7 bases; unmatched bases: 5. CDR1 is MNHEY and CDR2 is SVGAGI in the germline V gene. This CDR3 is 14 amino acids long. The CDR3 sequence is CASSYGDREGGYTF. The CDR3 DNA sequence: TGTGCCAGCAGTTACGGGGACAGGGAGGGTGGCTACACCTTC.

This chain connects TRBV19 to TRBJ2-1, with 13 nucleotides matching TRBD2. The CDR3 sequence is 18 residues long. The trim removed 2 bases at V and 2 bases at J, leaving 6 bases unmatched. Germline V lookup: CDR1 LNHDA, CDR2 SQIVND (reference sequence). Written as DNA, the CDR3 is TGTGCCAGTAGTATAACTAGCGGGAGGGTTCTTCCCTACAATGAGCAGTTCTTC. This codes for CASSITSGRVLPYNEQFF.

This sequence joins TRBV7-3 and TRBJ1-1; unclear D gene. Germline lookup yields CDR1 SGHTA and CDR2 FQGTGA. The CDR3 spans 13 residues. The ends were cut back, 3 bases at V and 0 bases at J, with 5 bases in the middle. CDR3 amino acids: CASSFGLNTEAFF. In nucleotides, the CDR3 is TGTGCCAGCAGCTTTGGGCTGAACACTGAAGCTTTCTTT.

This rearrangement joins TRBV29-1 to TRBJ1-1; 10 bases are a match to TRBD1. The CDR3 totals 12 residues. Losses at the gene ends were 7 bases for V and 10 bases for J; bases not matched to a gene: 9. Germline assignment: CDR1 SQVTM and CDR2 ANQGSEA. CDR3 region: CSAEGTGVRAFF. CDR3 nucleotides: TGCAGCGCGGAAGGGACAGGGGTGAGAGCTTTCTTT.

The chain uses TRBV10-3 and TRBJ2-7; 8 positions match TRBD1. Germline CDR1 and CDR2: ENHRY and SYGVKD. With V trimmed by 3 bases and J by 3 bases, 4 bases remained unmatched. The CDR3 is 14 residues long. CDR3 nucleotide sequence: TGTGCCATCAGTGATAGTACAGGGGGCTACGAGCAGTACTTC. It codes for CAISDSTGGYEQYF.

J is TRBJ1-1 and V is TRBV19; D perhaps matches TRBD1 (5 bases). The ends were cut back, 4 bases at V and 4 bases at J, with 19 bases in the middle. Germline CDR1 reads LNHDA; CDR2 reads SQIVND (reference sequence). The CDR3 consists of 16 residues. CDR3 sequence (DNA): TGTGCCAGTAGTACCTACTCGGCAGGGCCGGTCACTGAAGCTTTCTTT. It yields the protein CASSTYSAGPVTEAFF.

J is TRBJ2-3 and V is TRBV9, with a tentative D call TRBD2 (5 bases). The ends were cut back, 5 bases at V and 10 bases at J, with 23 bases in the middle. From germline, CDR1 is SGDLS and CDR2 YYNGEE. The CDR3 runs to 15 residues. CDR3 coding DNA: TGTGCCAGCAGTAGCGTATCGGTTTCGGCCCTGGCGCAGTATTTT. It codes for CASSSVSVSALAQYF.

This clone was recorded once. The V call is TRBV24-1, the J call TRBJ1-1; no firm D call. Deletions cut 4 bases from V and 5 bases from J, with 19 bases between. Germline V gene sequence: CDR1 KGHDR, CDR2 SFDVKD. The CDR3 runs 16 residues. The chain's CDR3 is CATSDSRRTAGTEAFF. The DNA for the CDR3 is TGTGCCACCAGTGACTCGCGAAGGACGGCGGGGACTGAAGCTTTCTTT.

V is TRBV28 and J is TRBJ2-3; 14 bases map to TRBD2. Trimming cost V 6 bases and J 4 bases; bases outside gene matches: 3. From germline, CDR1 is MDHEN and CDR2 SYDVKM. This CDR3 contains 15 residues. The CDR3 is CASRGLAGEADTQYF. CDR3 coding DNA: TGTGCCAGCAGGGGACTAGCGGGGGAGGCAGATACGCAGTATTTT.

The CDR3 here is CASNPGTGRYTGELFF. The DNA of the CDR3 is TGTGCCTCGAACCCCGGGACAGGGAGGTACACCGGGGAGCTGTTTTTT. This rearrangement joins TRBV10-3 to TRBJ2-2; 9 bases line up with TRBD1. V trimming: 11 bases; J trimming: 3 bases; junction bases outside the gene matches: 13. The CDR3 loop spans 16 amino acids. Germline-derived CDR1 and CDR2 are ENHRY and SYGVKD.

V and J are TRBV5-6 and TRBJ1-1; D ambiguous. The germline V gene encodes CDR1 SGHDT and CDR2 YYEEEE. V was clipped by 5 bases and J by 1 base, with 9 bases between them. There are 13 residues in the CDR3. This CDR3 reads CASRRYPNTEAFF. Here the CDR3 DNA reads TGTGCCAGCAGGAGGTACCCGAACACTGAAGCTTTCTTT.

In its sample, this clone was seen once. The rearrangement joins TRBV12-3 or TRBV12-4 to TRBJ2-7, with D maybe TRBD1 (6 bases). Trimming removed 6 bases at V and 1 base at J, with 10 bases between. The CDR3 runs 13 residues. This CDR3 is CASSRDKSYEQYV. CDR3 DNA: TGTGCCAGCAGCCGGGACAAATCCTACGAGCAGTACGTC.

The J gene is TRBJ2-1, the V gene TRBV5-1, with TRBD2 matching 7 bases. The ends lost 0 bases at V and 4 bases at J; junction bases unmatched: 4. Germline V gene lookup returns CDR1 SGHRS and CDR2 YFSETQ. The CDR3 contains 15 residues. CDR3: CASSLERGPYNEQFF. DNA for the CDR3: TGCGCCAGCAGCTTGGAGCGGGGTCCGTACAATGAGCAGTTCTTC.

The CDR3 DNA reads TGTGCCAGCAGCACGAGGACTAGCGGCGCCTACGAGCAGTACTTC. Translation: CASSTRTSGAYEQYF. The chain carries TRBV7-9 and TRBJ2-7; 10 bases are a match to TRBD2. The CDR3 runs to 15 residues. In germline, CDR1 is SEHNR, CDR2 FQNEAQ (reference sequence). V lost 5 bases, J lost 2 bases, and 6 bases stayed unmatched. The complete variable domain, with remaining parts taken from reference TRBV7-9 and TRBJ2-7, reads DTGVSQNPRHKITKRGQNVTFRCDPISEHNRLYWYRQTLGQGPEFLTYFQNEAQLEKSRLLSDRFSAERPKGSFSTLEIQRTEQGDSAMYLCASSTRTSGAYEQYFGPGTRLTVT.

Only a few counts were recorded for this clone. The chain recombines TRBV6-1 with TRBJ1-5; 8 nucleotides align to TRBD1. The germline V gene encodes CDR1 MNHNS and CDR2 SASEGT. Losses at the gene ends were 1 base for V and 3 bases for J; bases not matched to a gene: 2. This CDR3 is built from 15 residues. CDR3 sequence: CASSEDRGYNQPQHF. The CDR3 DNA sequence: TGTGCCAGCAGTGAAGACAGGGGGTACAATCAGCCCCAGCATTTT.

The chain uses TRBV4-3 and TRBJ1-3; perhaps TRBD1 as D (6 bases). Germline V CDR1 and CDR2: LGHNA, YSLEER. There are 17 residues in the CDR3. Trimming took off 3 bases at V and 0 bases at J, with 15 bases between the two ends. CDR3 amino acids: CASSQGTTGTSGNTIYF. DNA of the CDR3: TGCGCCAGCAGCCAGGGGACAACAGGAACCTCTGGAAACACCATATATTTT.